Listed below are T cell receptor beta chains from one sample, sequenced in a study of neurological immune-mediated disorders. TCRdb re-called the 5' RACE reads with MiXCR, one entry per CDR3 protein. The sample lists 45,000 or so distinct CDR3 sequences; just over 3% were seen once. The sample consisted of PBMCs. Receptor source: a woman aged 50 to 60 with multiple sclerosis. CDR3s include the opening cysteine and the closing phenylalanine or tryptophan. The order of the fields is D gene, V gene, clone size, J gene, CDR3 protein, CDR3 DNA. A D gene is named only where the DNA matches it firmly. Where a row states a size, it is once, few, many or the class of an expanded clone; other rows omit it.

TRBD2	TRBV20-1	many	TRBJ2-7	CSARSRLAGGYEQYF	TGCAGTGCTAGATCCCGACTAGCGGGAGGTTACGAGCAGTACTTC
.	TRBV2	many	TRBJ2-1	CASSESRIPNEQFF	TGTGCCAGCAGTGAATCCAGGATCCCCAATGAGCAGTTCTTC
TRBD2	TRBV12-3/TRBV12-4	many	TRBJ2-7	CASSRTSGGNEQYF	TGTGCCAGCAGTAGGACTAGCGGGGGGAACGAGCAGTACTTC
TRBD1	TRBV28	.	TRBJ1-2	CASSLTGGGYTF	TGTGCCAGCAGCCTCACAGGGGGGGGCTACACCTTC
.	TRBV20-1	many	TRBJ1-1	CSARAGTMNTEAFF	TGCAGTGCTAGGGCAGGGACCATGAACACTGAAGCTTTCTTT
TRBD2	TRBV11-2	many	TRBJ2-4	CASSVILAGGRVLAKNIQYF	TGTGCCAGCAGTGTTATACTAGCGGGAGGCCGGGTCCTCGCCAAAAACATTCAGTACTTC
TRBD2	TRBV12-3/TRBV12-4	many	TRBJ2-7	CASSFTSGTYEQYF	TGTGCCAGCAGTTTTACTAGCGGAACCTACGAGCAGTACTTC
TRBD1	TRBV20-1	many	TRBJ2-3	CSAIGGLSTDTQYF	TGCAGTGCGATAGGGGGCCTTAGCACAGATACGCAGTATTTT
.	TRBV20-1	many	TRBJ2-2	CSARVAGTTNTGELFF	TGCAGTGCTAGGGTTGCAGGGACCACGAACACCGGGGAGCTGTTTTTT
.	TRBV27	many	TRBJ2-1	CASSLFGYNEQFF	TGTGCCAGCAGTTTATTCGGGTACAATGAGCAGTTCTTC
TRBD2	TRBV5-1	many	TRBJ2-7	CASRGGLAGVYEQYF	TGCGCCAGCAGGGGCGGGCTAGCGGGAGTATACGAGCAGTACTTC
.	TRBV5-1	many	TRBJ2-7	CASSQTTGSVSYEQYF	TGCGCCAGCAGCCAGACGACAGGTTCAGTCTCCTACGAGCAGTACTTC
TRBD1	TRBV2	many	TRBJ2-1	CASSDTLTGYNEQFF	TGTGCCAGCAGTGACACCCTGACAGGGTACAATGAGCAGTTCTTC
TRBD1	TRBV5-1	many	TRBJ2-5	CASSSLRTGKETQYF	TGCGCCAGCAGCTCCCTTCGGACAGGGAAGGAGACCCAGTACTTC
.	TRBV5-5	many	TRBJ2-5	CASRAQETQYF	TGTGCCAGCAGGGCTCAAGAGACCCAGTACTTC
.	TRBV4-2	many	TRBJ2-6	CASSDRAWGANVLTF	TGTGCCAGCAGCGATCGGGCTTGGGGGGCCAACGTCCTGACTTTC
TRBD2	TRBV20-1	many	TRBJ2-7	CSARRTSGRTPYEQYF	TGCAGTGCTCGCCGGACTAGCGGGAGAACGCCCTACGAGCAGTACTTC
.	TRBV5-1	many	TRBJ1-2	CASSTGDGAGDTF	TGCGCCAGCAGCACGGGGGACGGAGCCGGGGACACCTTC
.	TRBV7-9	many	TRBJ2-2	CASRQTGNTGELFF	TGTGCCAGCAGACAGACAGGGAACACCGGGGAGCTGTTTTTT
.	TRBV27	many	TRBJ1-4	CASSLLRGNEKLFF	TGTGCCAGCAGTTTATTAAGGGGGAATGAAAAACTGTTTTTT
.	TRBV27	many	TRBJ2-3	CASSLRRRDSTDTQYF	TGTGCCAGCAGTCTCCGTAGACGAGACAGCACAGATACGCAGTATTTT
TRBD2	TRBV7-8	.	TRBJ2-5	CASSSITSGGAGKTQYF	TGTGCCAGCAGCTCAATCACTAGCGGGGGGGCCGGGAAGACCCAGTACTTC
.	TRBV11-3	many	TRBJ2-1	CASSPYTGGHNEQFF	TGTGCCAGCAGCCCCTATACGGGGGGCCACAATGAGCAGTTCTTC
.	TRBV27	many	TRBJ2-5	CASSLDRETQYF	TGTGCCAGCAGTTTAGATCGGGAGACCCAGTACTTC
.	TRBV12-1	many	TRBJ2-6	CASSPPRRGYGANVLTF	TGTGCCAGCAGCCCACCGCGGCGGGGGTATGGGGCCAACGTCCTGACTTTC
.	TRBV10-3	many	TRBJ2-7	CAIRRDSAYEQYF	TGTGCCATCAGACGGGACTCCGCCTACGAGCAGTACTTC
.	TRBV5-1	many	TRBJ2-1	CASSSAAYNEQFF	TGCGCCAGCAGCTCCGCGGCTTACAATGAGCAGTTCTTC
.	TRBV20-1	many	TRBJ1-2	CSARDRSVGKYYGYTF	TGCAGTGCTAGAGATAGGTCGGTCGGCAAGTACTATGGCTACACCTTC
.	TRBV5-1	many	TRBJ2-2	CASREQPNTGELFF	TGCGCCAGCAGAGAGCAGCCGAACACCGGGGAGCTGTTTTTT
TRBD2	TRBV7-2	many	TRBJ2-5	CASSSNPTWGGPQETQYF	TGTGCCAGCAGCTCTAATCCGACCTGGGGGGGTCCGCAAGAGACCCAGTACTTC
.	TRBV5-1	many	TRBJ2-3	CASSPRSAGHTDTQYF	TGCGCCAGCAGCCCCCGGAGCGCGGGGCACACAGATACGCAGTATTTT
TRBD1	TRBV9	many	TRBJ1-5	CASSPGTGLNQPQHF	TGTGCCAGCAGCCCCGGGACAGGCCTCAATCAGCCCCAGCATTTT
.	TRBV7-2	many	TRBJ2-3	CASSLDGVGTDTQYF	TGTGCCAGCAGCTTAGATGGGGTCGGCACAGATACGCAGTATTTT
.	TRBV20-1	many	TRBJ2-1	CSARSGEQFF	TGCAGTGCAAGAAGCGGTGAGCAGTTCTTC
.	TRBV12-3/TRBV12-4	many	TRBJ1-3	CAISARSGNTIYF	TGTGCCATCTCAGCTCGTTCAGGAAACACCATATATTTT
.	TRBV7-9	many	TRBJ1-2	CASSKPGHYGYTF	TGTGCCAGCAGCAAACCAGGACACTATGGCTACACCTTC
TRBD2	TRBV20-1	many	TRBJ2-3	CSASGGSGTDTQYF	TGCAGTGCTAGCGGCGGGAGCGGCACAGATACGCAGTATTTT
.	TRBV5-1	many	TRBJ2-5	CASPSRGKTQYF	TGCGCCAGCCCCTCGCGAGGGAAGACCCAGTACTTC
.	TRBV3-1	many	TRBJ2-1	CASNQGQIYNEQFF	TGTGCCAGCAACCAAGGACAGATTTACAATGAGCAGTTCTTC
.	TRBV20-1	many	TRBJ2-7	CSARVPLGRGSYEQYF	TGCAGTGCTAGAGTCCCTCTTGGGCGGGGATCCTACGAGCAGTACTTC
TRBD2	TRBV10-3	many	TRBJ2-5	CAISESRGLAGDQETQYF	TGTGCCATCAGTGAGTCGAGGGGACTAGCGGGAGACCAAGAGACCCAGTACTTC
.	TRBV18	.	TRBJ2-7	CASSLDTSYEQYF	TGTGCCAGCTCCTTGGACACTTCCTACGAGCAGTACTTC